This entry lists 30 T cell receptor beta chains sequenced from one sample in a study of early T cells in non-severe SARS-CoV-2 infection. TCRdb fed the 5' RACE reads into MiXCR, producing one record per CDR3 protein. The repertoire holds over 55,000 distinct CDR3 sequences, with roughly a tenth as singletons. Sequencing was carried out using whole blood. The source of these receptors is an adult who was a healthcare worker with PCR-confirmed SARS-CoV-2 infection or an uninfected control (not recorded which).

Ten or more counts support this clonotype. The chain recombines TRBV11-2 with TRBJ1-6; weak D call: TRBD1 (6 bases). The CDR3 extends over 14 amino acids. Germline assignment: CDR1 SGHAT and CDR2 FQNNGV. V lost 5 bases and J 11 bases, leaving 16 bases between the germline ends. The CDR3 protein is CASSRWAGEPPLHF. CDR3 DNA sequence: TGTGCCAGCAGCCGTTGGGCAGGGGAGCCACCCCTCCACTTT.

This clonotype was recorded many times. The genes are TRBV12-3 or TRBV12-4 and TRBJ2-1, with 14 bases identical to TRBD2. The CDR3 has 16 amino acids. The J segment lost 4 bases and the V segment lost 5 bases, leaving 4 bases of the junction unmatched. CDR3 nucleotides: TGTGCCAGCAGTCTCAGGACTAGCGGGGGGTACAATGAGCAGTTCTTC. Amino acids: CASSLRTSGGYNEQFF.

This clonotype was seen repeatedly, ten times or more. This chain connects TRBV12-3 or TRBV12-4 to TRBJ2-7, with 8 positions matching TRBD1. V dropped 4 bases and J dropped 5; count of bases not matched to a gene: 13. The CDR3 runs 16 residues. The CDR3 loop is CASSSPPGQGADEQYF. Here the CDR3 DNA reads TGTGCCAGCAGTTCCCCCCCGGGGCAGGGGGCGGACGAGCAGTACTTC.

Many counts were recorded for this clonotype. CDR3 sequence reads: CSVGPGETQYF. For the CDR3, the DNA is TGCAGCGTGGGGCCTGGAGAGACCCAGTACTTC. The J gene is TRBJ2-5, the V gene TRBV29-1, with a possible D match to TRBD1 (5 bases). This CDR3 contains 11 residues. CDR1 is SQVTM, CDR2 ANQGSEA, per germline. V lost 6 bases, J lost 4 bases, and 9 bases lay in between.

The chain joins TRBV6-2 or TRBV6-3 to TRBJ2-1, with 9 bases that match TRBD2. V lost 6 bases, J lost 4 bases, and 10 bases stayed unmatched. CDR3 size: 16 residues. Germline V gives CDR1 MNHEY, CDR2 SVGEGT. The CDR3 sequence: CASRTSGARAYNEQFF. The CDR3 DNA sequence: TGTGCCAGCAGGACTAGCGGAGCCCGAGCGTACAATGAGCAGTTCTTC.

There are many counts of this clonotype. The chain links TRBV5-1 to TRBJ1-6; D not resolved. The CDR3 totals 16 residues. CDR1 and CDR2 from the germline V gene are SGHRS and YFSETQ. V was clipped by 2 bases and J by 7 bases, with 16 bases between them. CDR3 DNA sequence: TGCGCCAGCAGCTTATCTCCGGCCTTCAAAAATTCACCCCTCCACTTT. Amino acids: CASSLSPAFKNSPLHF.

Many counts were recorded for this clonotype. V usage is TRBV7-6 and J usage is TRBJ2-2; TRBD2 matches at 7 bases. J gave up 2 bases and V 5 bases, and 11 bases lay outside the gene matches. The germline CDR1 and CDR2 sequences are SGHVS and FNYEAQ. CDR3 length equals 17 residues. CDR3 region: CASSLAGVALNTGELFF. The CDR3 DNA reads TGTGCCAGCAGCCTTGCGGGGGTAGCTTTAAACACCGGGGAGCTGTTTTTT.

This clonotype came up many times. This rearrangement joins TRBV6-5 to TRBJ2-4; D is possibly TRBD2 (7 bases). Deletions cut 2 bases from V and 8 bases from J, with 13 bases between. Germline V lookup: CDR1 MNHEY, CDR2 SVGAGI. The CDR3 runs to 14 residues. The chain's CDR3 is CASSYVRGGDIQYF. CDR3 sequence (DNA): TGTGCCAGCAGTTACGTCAGAGGGGGGGACATTCAGTACTTC.

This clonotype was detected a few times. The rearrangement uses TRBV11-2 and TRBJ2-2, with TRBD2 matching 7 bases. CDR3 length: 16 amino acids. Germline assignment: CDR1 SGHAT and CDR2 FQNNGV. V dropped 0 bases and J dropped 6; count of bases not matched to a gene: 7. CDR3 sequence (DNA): TGTGCCAGCAGCTTAGATCGGCAGGGAGGGCCCGGGGAGCTGTTTTTT. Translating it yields CASSLDRQGGPGELFF.

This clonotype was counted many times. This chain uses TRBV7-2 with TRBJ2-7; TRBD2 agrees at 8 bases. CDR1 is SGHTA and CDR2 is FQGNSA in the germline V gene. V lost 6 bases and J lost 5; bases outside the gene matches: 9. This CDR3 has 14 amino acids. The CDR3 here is CASRHSGARDEQYF. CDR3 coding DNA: TGTGCCAGCAGACATAGCGGGGCGCGCGACGAGCAGTACTTC.

The CDR3 sequence is CSVEDPLAGGTDTQYF. In nucleotides, the CDR3 is TGCAGCGTTGAGGACCCACTAGCGGGAGGCACAGATACGCAGTATTTT. The chain couples TRBV29-1 to TRBJ2-3, with 11 nucleotides matching TRBD2. The germline V gene encodes CDR1 SQVTM and CDR2 ANQGSEA. The CDR3 totals 16 residues. V lost 3 bases to trimming and J lost 1 base; unmatched junction nucleotides: 6.

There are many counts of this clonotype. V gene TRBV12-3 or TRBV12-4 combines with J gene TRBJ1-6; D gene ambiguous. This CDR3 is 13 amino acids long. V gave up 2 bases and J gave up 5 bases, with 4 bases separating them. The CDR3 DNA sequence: TGTGCCAGCAGTTTACTGGATAATTCACCCCTCCACTTT. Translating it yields CASSLLDNSPLHF.

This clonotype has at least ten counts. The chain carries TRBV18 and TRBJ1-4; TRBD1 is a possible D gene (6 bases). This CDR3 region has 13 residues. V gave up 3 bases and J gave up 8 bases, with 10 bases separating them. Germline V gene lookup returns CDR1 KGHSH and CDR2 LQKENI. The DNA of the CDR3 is TGTGCCAGCTCACCGCGAGGGGGAGAAAAACTGTTTTTT. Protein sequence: CASSPRGGEKLFF.

Here the CDR3 reads CASSSRALTYNEQFF. CDR3 nucleotide sequence: TGTGCCAGCAGCAGCAGGGCGCTAACCTACAATGAGCAGTTCTTC. This chain joins TRBV5-4 and TRBJ2-1, with D perhaps TRBD1 (5 bases). This CDR3 has 15 residues. The V gene lost 4 bases and the J gene lost 2 bases, with 13 bases spanning the gap. CDR1 SGHNT and CDR2 YYREEE come from the germline V gene (reference sequence).

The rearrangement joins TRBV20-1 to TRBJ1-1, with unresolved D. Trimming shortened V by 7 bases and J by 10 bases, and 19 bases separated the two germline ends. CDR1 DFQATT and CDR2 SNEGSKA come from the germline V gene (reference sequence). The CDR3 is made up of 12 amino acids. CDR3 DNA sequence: TGCAGTGTTTCAACGACCGGAGAAGGAGCTTTCTTT. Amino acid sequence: CSVSTTGEGAFF.

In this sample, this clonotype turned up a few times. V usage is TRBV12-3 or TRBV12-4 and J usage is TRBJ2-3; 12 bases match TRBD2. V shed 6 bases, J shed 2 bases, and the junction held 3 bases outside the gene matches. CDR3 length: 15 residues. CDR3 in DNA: TGTGCCAGCAGCGGACTAGCGGGATACACAGATACGCAGTATTTT. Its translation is CASSGLAGYTDTQYF.

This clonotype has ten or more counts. The CDR3 DNA sequence: TGTGCCAGCAGCTCCAACGACAGGGCCAGCCCCGGAGCTTTCTTT. Protein: CASSSNDRASPGAFF. The chain couples TRBV7-9 to TRBJ1-1; the match to TRBD1 covers 7 bases. Germline values: CDR1 SEHNR, CDR2 FQNEAQ (reference sequence). Trimming removed 4 bases from V and 10 bases from J; junction bases left unmatched: 15. The CDR3 spans 15 residues.

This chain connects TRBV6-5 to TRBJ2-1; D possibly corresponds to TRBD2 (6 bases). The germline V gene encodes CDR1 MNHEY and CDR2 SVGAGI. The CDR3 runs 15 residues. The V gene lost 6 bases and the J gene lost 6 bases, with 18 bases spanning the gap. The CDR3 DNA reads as TGTGCCAGCAGACCCTACCGGGGGAAAAGCAATGAGCAGTTCTTC. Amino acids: CASRPYRGKSNEQFF.

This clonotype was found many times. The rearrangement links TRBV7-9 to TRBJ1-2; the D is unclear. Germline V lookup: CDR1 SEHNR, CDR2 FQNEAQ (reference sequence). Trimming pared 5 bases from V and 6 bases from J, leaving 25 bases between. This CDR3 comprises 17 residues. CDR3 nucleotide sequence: TGTGCCAGCAGCCTACTCATCGCCGGGCCCGTCGGGCATGGCTACACCTTC. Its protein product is CASSLLIAGPVGHGYTF.

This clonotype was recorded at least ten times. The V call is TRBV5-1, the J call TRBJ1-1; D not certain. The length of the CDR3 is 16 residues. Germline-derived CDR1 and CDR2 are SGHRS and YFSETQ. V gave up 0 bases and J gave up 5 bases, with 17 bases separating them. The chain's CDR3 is CASSLGTGSLLTEAFF. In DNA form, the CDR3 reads TGCGCCAGCAGCTTGGGGACGGGGTCCCTTCTAACTGAAGCTTTCTTT. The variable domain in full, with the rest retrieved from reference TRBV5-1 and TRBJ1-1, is KAGVTQTPRYLIKTRGQQVTLSCSPISGHRSVSWYQQTPGQGLQFLFEYFSETQRNKGNFPGRFSGRQFSNSRSEMNVSTLELGDSALYLCASSLGTGSLLTEAFFGQGTRLTVV.

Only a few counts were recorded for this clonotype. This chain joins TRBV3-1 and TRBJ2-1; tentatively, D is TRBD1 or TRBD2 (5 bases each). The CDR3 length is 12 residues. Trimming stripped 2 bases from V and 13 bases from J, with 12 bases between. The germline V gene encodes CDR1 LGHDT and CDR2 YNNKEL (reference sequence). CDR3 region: CASSQIGTPQFF. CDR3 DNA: TGTGCCAGCAGCCAAATCGGGACCCCACAGTTCTTC.

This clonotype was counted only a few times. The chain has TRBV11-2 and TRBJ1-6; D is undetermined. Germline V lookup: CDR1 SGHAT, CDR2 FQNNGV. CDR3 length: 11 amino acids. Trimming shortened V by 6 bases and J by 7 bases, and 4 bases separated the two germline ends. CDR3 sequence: CASSQNSPLHF. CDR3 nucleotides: TGTGCCAGCAGTCAGAATTCACCCCTCCACTTT.

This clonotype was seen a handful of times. CDR3 region: CASSQERGEGTGELFF. CDR3 DNA sequence: TGCGCCAGCAGCCAAGAGAGGGGGGAGGGCACCGGGGAGCTGTTTTTT. This chain joins TRBV4-3 and TRBJ2-2, with D possibly TRBD2 on 7 matching bases. This CDR3 has 16 residues. Germline assignment: CDR1 LGHNA and CDR2 YSLEER. Deletions cut 0 bases from V and 4 bases from J, with 12 bases between.

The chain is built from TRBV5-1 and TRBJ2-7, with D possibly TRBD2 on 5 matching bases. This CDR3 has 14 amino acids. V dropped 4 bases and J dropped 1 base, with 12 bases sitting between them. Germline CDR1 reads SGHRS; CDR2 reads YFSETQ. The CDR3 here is CASSGSTGSYEQYF. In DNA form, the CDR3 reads TGCGCCAGCAGCGGATCGACGGGATCCTACGAGCAGTACTTC.

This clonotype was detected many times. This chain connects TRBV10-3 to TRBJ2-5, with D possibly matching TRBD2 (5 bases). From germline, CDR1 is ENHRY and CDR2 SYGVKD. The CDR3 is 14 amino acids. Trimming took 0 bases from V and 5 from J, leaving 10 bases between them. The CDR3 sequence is CAISESLTGETQYF. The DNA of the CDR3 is TGTGCCATCAGTGAGTCACTCACGGGGGAGACCCAGTACTTC.

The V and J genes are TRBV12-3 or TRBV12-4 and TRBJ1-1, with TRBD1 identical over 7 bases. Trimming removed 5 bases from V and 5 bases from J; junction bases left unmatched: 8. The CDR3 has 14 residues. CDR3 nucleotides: TGTGCCAGCAGTGACTTCCACAGGGGTACTGAAGCTTTCTTT. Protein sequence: CASSDFHRGTEAFF.

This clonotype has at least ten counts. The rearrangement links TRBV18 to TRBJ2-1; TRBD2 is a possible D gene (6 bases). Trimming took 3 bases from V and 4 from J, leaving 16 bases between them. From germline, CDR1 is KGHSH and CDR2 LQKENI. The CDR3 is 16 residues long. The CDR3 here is CASSPGSTGAYNEQFF. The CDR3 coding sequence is TGTGCCAGCTCACCGGGGTCGACGGGAGCTTACAATGAGCAGTTCTTC.

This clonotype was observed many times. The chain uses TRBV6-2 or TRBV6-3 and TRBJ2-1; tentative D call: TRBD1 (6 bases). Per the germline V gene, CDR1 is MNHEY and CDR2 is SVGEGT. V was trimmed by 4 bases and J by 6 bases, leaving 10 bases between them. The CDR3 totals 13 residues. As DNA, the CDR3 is TGTGCCAGCAGTTCGACAGGCAGCAATGAGCAGTTCTTC. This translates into CASSSTGSNEQFF.

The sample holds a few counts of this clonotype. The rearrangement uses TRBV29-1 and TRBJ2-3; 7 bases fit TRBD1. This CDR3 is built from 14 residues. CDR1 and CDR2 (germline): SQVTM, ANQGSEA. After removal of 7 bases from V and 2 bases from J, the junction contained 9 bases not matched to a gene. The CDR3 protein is CSAVRDRTTDTQYF. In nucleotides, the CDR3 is TGCAGCGCCGTAAGGGACAGAACCACAGATACGCAGTATTTT.

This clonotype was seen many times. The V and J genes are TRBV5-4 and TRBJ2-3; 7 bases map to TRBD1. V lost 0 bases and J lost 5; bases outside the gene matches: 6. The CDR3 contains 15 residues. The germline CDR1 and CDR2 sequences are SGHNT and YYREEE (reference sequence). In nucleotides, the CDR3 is TGTGCCAGCAGCTTGGGACAGGGTGTTAGAGATACGCAGTATTTT. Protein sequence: CASSLGQGVRDTQYF.